What follows are 11 T cell receptor beta chains derived from one specimen sequenced in a study of OX40 agonist ivuxolimab in advanced cancers. Clones were sequenced by immunoSEQ multiplex PCR, and TCRdb holds only the in-frame ones, with some missing. The profile shows about 94,000 clones, roughly 87% of them singletons. The material was CD4+ or CD8+ T cells sorted from blood, obtained in a trial of the OX40 agonist ivuxolimab. All receptors derive from an adult with an advanced solid tumor such as melanoma, head and neck, liver or kidney cancer.

V gene TRBV6-1 combines with J gene TRBJ1-6; a weak D match, TRBD1 (5 bases). Germline V gene lookup returns CDR1 MNHNS and CDR2 SASEGT. This CDR3 is built from 14 residues. The V end was cut by 2 bases, the J end by 10 bases, with 12 bases between. CDR3 DNA sequence: TGTGCCAGCAGTGAAAGGTTCCGGGACTCACCCCTCCACTTT. Amino acid sequence: CASSERFRDSPLHF.

The rearrangement links TRBV10-2 to TRBJ2-5; 16 bases fit TRBD2. V was clipped by 6 bases and J by 2 bases; unmatched bases: 6. The CDR3 length is 17 residues. Germline CDR1 and CDR2: WSHSY and SAAADI. The CDR3 protein is CASSGTSGGAGQETQYF. The CDR3, as DNA: TGCGCCAGCAGCGGGACTAGCGGGGGGGCGGGGCAAGAGACCCAGTACTTC.

This chain joins TRBV5-5 and TRBJ2-7; TRBD1 aligns across 7 bases. CDR3 length equals 14 residues. The germline V gene encodes CDR1 SGHKS and CDR2 YYEKEE (reference sequence). V dropped 3 bases and J dropped 4; count of bases not matched to a gene: 7. The CDR3 loop is CASSYQGEEYEQYF. DNA of the CDR3: TGTGCCAGCAGCTATCAGGGGGAAGAATACGAGCAGTACTTC.

The chain has TRBV7-3 and TRBJ2-7, with TRBD2 identical over 11 bases. The CDR3 has 17 residues. The germline V gene has CDR1 SGHTA and CDR2 FQGTGA. After removal of 3 bases from V and 4 bases from J, the junction contained 11 bases not matched to a gene. In nucleotides, the CDR3 is TGTGCCAGCAGCTTCGTTAGCGGGGGGGCTTTGTGGTACGAGCAGTACTTC. This sequence encodes CASSFVSGGALWYEQYF.

The chain uses TRBV4-2 and TRBJ2-5; 7 positions agree with TRBD2. The CDR3 runs to 14 residues. Germline values: CDR1 LGHNA, CDR2 YNFKEQ. J gave up 5 bases and V 0 bases, and 3 bases lay outside the gene matches. CDR3 protein: CASSQEWGGETQYF. CDR3 DNA: TGTGCCAGCAGCCAAGAGTGGGGGGGGGAGACCCAGTACTTC.

This clone has a single count. V usage is TRBV19 and J usage is TRBJ1-2; TRBD1 agrees at 9 bases. J lost 2 bases, V lost 3 bases, and 4 bases had no gene match. The CDR3 sequence is 15 residues long. Per the germline V gene, CDR1 is LNHDA and CDR2 is SQIVND (reference sequence). CDR3 sequence: CASSIPGQGNYGYTF. The CDR3 nucleotides read TGTGCCAGTAGTATTCCGGGACAGGGAAACTATGGCTACACCTTC.

This clone was seen a few times. The chain is built from TRBV25-1 and TRBJ2-7; D unresolved. The CDR3 is 13 amino acids. Germline CDR1 MGHDK, CDR2 SYGVNS. V shed 2 bases and J shed 2 bases, with 7 bases lying between them. CDR3 region: CASSEAGPYEQYF. The CDR3 DNA follows: TGTGCCAGCAGTGAAGCCGGGCCCTACGAGCAGTACTTC.

The rearrangement links TRBV7-2 to TRBJ1-4, with D possibly TRBD1 on 5 matching bases. Germline CDR1 and CDR2: SGHTA and FQGNSA. The CDR3 runs to 14 residues. Deletions cut 4 bases from V and 8 bases from J, with 14 bases between. The CDR3 sequence is CASSSRGNREKLFF. The CDR3 DNA sequence: TGTGCCAGCAGCTCCCGGGGCAATAGGGAAAAACTGTTTTTT.

J is TRBJ2-1 and V is TRBV7-2; 12 bases are shared with TRBD2. The V and J ends lost 2 bases and 10 bases, in that order; junction bases with no gene match: 9. From germline, CDR1 is SGHTA and CDR2 FQGNSA. The CDR3 is 16 residues long. CDR3 protein: CASSLRASGGAIEQFF. Here the CDR3 DNA reads TGTGCCAGCAGCTTACGGGCTAGCGGGGGGGCAATAGAGCAGTTCTTC. Complete variable domain (other parts from reference TRBV7-2 and TRBJ2-1): GAGVSQSPSNKVTEKGKDVELRCDPISGHTALYWYRQSLGQGLEFLIYFQGNSAPDKSGLPSDRFSAERTGGSVSTLTIQRTQQEDSAVYLCASSLRASGGAIEQFFGPGTRLTVL.

The CDR3 region is CASSLAGGDLGYTF. The DNA for the CDR3 is TGTGCCAGCAGCTTGGCGGGAGGGGATCTTGGCTACACCTTC. The chain links TRBV5-6 to TRBJ1-2; D perhaps matches TRBD1 (5 bases). The ends were cut back, 0 bases at V and 7 bases at J, with 13 bases in the middle. This CDR3 spans 14 amino acids. The V gene's germline CDR1 is SGHDT and CDR2 YYEEEE. The full variable domain, its missing parts supplied by reference TRBV5-6 and TRBJ1-2, is DAGVTQSPTHLIKTRGQQVTLRCSPKSGHDTVSWYQQALGQGPQFIFQYYEEEERQRGNFPDRFSGHQFPNYSSELNVNALLLGDSALYLCASSLAGGDLGYTFGSGTRLTVV.

V usage is TRBV7-2 and J usage is TRBJ2-7; TRBD2 agrees at 11 bases. Trimming at V came to 4 bases and at J to 6 bases, leaving 5 bases not matched to a gene. Germline CDR1 and CDR2: SGHTA and FQGNSA. CDR3 size: 14 residues. CDR3: CASSSLAGGGEQYF. For the CDR3, the DNA is TGTGCCAGCAGCTCCCTAGCGGGGGGTGGCGAGCAGTACTTC.